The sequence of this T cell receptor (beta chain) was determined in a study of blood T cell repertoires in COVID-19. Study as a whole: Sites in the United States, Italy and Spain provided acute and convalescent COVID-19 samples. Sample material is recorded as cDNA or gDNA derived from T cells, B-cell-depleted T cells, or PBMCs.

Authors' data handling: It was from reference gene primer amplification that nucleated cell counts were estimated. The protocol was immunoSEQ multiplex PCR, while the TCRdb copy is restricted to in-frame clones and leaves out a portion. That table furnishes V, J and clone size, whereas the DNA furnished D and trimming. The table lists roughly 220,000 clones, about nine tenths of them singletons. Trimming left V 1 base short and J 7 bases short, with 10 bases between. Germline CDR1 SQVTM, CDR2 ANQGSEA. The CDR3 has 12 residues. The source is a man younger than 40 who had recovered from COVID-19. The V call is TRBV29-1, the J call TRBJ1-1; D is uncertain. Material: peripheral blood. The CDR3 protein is CSVEGGGDEAFF. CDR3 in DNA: TGCAGCGTTGAAGGGGGAGGTGATGAAGCTTTCTTT.